This T cell receptor beta chain was captured in a study of control samples from healthy donors and cancer patients. Here immunoSEQ multiplex PCR was the method, and the copy in TCRdb shows in-frame clones only, minus some. The table shows around 130,000 clones, with around nine tenths occurring only once. Germline V lookup: CDR1 SGHNT, CDR2 YENEEA. V shed 5 bases and J shed 1 base, with 14 bases lying between them. The CDR3 covers 16 residues. The gene calls are TRBV11-3 and TRBJ2-2; tentative D call: TRBD1 (6 bases). This clonotype was obtained from a young man in good health. The specimen sequenced was blood. The CDR3 DNA sequence: TGTGCCAGCAGCGGTCACAAGGGGGTGAACACCGGGGAGCTGTTTTTT. Encoded protein: CASSGHKGVNTGELFF.